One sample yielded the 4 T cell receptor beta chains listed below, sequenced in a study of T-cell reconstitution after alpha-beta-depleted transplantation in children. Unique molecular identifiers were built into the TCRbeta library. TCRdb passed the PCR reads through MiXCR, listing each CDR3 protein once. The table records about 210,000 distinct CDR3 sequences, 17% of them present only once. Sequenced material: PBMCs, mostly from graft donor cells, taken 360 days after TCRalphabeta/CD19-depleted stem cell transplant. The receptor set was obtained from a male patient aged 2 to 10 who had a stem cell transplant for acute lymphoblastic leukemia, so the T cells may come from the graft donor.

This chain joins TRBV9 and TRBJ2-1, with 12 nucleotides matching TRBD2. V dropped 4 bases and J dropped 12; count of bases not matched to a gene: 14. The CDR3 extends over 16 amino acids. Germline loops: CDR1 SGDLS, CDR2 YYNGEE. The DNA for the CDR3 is TGTGCCAGCAGCCCGGCGGGTGGGACTAGCGGGTTCGGGCAGTTCTTC. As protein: CASSPAGGTSGFGQFF.

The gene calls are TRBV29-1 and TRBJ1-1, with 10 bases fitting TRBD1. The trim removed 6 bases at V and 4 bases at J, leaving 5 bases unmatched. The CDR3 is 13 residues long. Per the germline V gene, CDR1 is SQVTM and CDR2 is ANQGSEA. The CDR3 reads CSVAGTGATEAFF. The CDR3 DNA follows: TGCAGCGTGGCCGGGACAGGGGCCACTGAAGCTTTCTTT.

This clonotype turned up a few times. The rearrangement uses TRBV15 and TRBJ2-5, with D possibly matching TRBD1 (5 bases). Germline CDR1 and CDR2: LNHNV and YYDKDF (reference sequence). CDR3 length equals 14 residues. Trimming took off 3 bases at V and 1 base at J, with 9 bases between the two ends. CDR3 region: CATSSQRGQETQYF. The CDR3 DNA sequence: TGTGCCACCAGCAGTCAAAGGGGCCAAGAGACCCAGTACTTC. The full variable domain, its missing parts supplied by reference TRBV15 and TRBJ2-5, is DAMVIQNPRYQVTQFGKPVTLSCSQTLNHNVMYWYQQKSSQAPKLLFHYYDKDFNNEADTPDNFQSRRPNTSFCFLDIRSPGLGDTAMYLCATSSQRGQETQYFGPGTRLLVL.

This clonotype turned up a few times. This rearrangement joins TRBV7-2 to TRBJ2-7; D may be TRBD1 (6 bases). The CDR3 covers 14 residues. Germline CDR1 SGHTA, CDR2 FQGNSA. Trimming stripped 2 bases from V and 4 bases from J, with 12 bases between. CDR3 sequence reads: CASSLQGLGYEQYF. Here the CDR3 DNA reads TGTGCCAGCAGCTTACAGGGGTTGGGTTACGAGCAGTACTTC.